This entry lists 20 T cell receptor beta chains sequenced from one sample in a study of T cells in Graves' hyperthyroidism and ophthalmopathy. Using RNA transcripts as the source, TCR beta CDR3 regions were amplified. TCR CDR3 regions were first amplified by RT-PCR with HTBI primers. TCRdb reprocessed the multiplex PCR reads with MiXCR, giving one entry per CDR3 protein. Counted here are about 840,000 distinct CDR3 sequences, over 35% occurring once; the ten biggest clones make up 8.9%. The specimen sequenced was blood. The origin of the receptors is a man between 18 and 35 years old with Graves' hyperthyroidism.

This rearrangement joins TRBV10-3 to TRBJ1-2, with D possibly matching TRBD1 (5 bases). There are 14 residues in the CDR3. Germline CDR1 reads ENHRY; CDR2 reads SYGVKD. The germline V and J ends were trimmed by 3 bases and 7 bases, with 15 bases remaining between them. The CDR3 DNA reads TGTGCCATCAGTGAAACCGGAGGGGCAGGTGGCTACACCTTC. Encoded protein: CAISETGGAGGYTF.

The chain combines TRBV7-8 with TRBJ2-5; 7 bases line up with TRBD2. Germline trimming cut 4 bases from V and 1 base from J; bases unmatched to any gene: 6. Germline CDR1 reads SGHVS; CDR2 reads FQNEAQ. This CDR3 has 15 residues. The CDR3 loop reads CASSSELAVQETQYF. Here the CDR3 DNA reads TGTGCCAGCAGCTCGGAGCTAGCGGTCCAAGAGACCCAGTACTTC.

This clonotype was observed a single time. The chain recombines TRBV28 with TRBJ2-3; maybe TRBD1 (6 bases). The V end was cut by 1 base, the J end by 0 bases, with 14 bases between. This CDR3 is built from 17 residues. CDR1 is MDHEN, CDR2 SYDVKM, per germline. The CDR3 DNA is TGTGCCAGCAGTTTATCGCTCGGGACAACTAGCACAGATACGCAGTATTTT. It translates to CASSLSLGTTSTDTQYF.

The CDR3 nucleotides are TGTGCCAGCAGCACCGGGACAGGTTATTCACCCCTCCACTTT. Residues: CASSTGTGYSPLHF. The chain recombines TRBV9 with TRBJ1-6, with 8 bases that match TRBD1. Germline V CDR1 and CDR2: SGDLS, YYNGEE. The CDR3 covers 14 residues. The ends lost 4 bases at V and 8 bases at J; junction bases unmatched: 5.

There are a few counts of this clonotype. V is TRBV7-9 and J is TRBJ1-1; weak D call: TRBD1 (5 bases). Deletions cut 6 bases from V and 4 bases from J, with 15 bases between. This CDR3 has 14 amino acids. CDR1 SEHNR and CDR2 FQNEAQ come from the germline V gene (reference sequence). In DNA, the CDR3 is TGTGCCAGCAGGCGCACCAGGGAGACCACTGAAGCTTTCTTT. Translating it yields CASRRTRETTEAFF. The whole variable domain, remainder taken from reference TRBV7-9 and TRBJ1-1, is DTGVSQNPRHKITKRGQNVTFRCDPISEHNRLYWYRQTLGQGPEFLTYFQNEAQLEKSRLLSDRFSAERPKGSFSTLEIQRTEQGDSAMYLCASRRTRETTEAFFGQGTRLTVV.

V is TRBV13 and J is TRBJ2-7; D tentatively fits TRBD1 or TRBD2 (5 bases each). Germline V gene sequence: CDR1 PRHDT, CDR2 FYEKMQ (reference sequence). The CDR3 loop spans 16 amino acids. Trimming shortened V by 6 bases and J by 1 base, and 19 bases separated the two germline ends. The CDR3 DNA reads as TGTGCCAGCAGTCCTAGGGACCAGGGTCCTTCCTACGAGCAGTACTTC. Translation: CASSPRDQGPSYEQYF.

The V call is TRBV19, the J call TRBJ1-6, with D unclear. Germline assignment: CDR1 LNHDA and CDR2 SQIVND (reference sequence). Trimming took 4 bases from V and 7 from J, leaving 17 bases between them. The CDR3 loop spans 16 amino acids. For the CDR3, the DNA is TGTGCCAGTAGTACTGGCCCGGAGCGGCGCAATTCACCCCTCCACTTT. Protein sequence: CASSTGPERRNSPLHF.

The sample holds many counts of this clonotype. This chain connects TRBV10-3 to TRBJ1-6; the match to TRBD1 covers 9 bases. This CDR3 region has 14 residues. The trim removed 7 bases at V and 8 bases at J, leaving 6 bases unmatched. In germline, CDR1 is ENHRY, CDR2 SYGVKD. The CDR3 spells CAITAGTGYSPLHF. The CDR3 nucleotides read TGTGCCATCACCGCCGGGACAGGGTATTCACCCCTCCACTTT.

The V call is TRBV6-5, the J call TRBJ2-2; the D is unclear. The CDR3 runs to 13 residues. The germline V gene has CDR1 MNHEY and CDR2 SVGAGI. Trimming removed 4 bases at V and 11 bases at J, with 14 bases between. The CDR3 DNA is TGTGCCAGCAGTTGGTATAATAATGAAGAGCTGTTTTTT. This gives the protein CASSWYNNEELFF.

Notes on this clonotype: Compared with germline, one end of the junction differs, possibly owing to a read error. The V call is TRBV5-1, the J call TRBJ2-7; D may be TRBD1 (6 bases). CDR1 is SGHRS, CDR2 YFSETQ, per germline. This CDR3 comprises 14 residues. The CDR3 DNA reads TGCGCCAGCAGCTTGGATGGGGGCTCCCACGAGCAGTACTTC. This codes for CASSLDGGSHEQYF. Complete variable domain (other parts from reference TRBV5-1 and TRBJ2-7): KAGVTQTPRYLIKTRGQQVTLSCSPISGHRSVSWYQQTPGQGLQFLFEYFSETQRNKGNFPGRFSGRQFSNSRSEMNVSTLELGDSALYLCASSLDGGSHEQYFGPGTRLTVT.

The chain links TRBV5-1 to TRBJ1-6, with a weak D call TRBD1 (6 bases). CDR1 SGHRS and CDR2 YFSETQ come from the germline V gene. V gave up 6 bases and J gave up 8 bases, with 18 bases separating them. This CDR3 is 15 amino acids long. CDR3 bases: TGCGCCAGCAACATTGGTCAGGGGAGGCATTCACCCCTCCACTTT. This sequence encodes CASNIGQGRHSPLHF.

The chain joins TRBV7-8 to TRBJ2-7; 7 positions match TRBD1. Germline assignment: CDR1 SGHVS and CDR2 FQNEAQ. The CDR3 runs 15 residues. V shed 3 bases, J shed 3 bases, and the junction held 8 bases outside the gene matches. For the CDR3, the DNA is TGTGCCAGCAGCTTCGCGACAGGGACCGGCTACGAGCAGTACTTC. Its protein product is CASSFATGTGYEQYF.

The chain employs TRBV27 and TRBJ2-5, with 7 bases lining up with TRBD1. Germline values: CDR1 MNHEY, CDR2 SMNVEV (reference sequence). The CDR3 extends over 17 amino acids. V dropped 8 bases and J dropped 1; count of bases not matched to a gene: 16. CDR3 in amino acids: CASRDIFRGGRQETQYF. The CDR3 DNA reads TGTGCCAGCCGGGACATCTTTCGAGGGGGCCGCCAAGAGACCCAGTACTTC.

The chain links TRBV29-1 to TRBJ1-1; 7 positions agree with TRBD1. Germline V gene sequence: CDR1 SQVTM, CDR2 ANQGSEA. J was trimmed by 8 bases and V by 8 bases; bases with no gene match: 5. The CDR3 loop spans 10 amino acids. For the CDR3, the DNA is TGCAGCTTAGTACAGGGGGAAGCTTTCTTT. It encodes CSLVQGEAFF.

The rearrangement links TRBV10-3 to TRBJ2-7; a weak D match, TRBD2 (6 bases). The length of the CDR3 is 14 residues. Trimming removed 3 bases at V and 10 bases at J, with 19 bases between. Per germline, CDR1 ENHRY and CDR2 SYGVKD. CDR3 protein: CAISDGGRGLDQYF. In DNA form, the CDR3 reads TGTGCCATCAGTGATGGTGGACGGGGGTTAGATCAGTACTTC.

The chain is built from TRBV4-1 and TRBJ1-1; D not certain. Deletions cut 2 bases from V and 3 bases from J, with 10 bases between. Germline lookup yields CDR1 MGHRA and CDR2 YSYEKL. This CDR3 spans 14 amino acids. This CDR3 reads CASSQSDGDTEAFF. The CDR3 DNA reads as TGCGCCAGCAGCCAATCTGACGGGGACACTGAAGCTTTCTTT.

This clonotype was observed many times. The chain recombines TRBV7-2 with TRBJ1-3, with D uncertain. Trimming took off 2 bases at V and 1 base at J, with 9 bases between the two ends. The CDR3 spans 15 residues. Looked up from germline, CDR1 is SGHTA and CDR2 is FQGNSA. The CDR3: CASSLWGGSGNTIYF. CDR3 in DNA: TGTGCCAGCAGCTTATGGGGAGGGTCTGGAAACACCATATATTTT.

The rearrangement joins TRBV12-3 or TRBV12-4 to TRBJ2-7; TRBD2 matches at 13 bases. V trimming: 5 bases; J trimming: 6 bases; junction bases outside the gene matches: 4. This CDR3 contains 14 residues. The CDR3 nucleotides are TGTGCCAGCAGTACGACTAGCGGGAGGTGCGAGCAGTACTTC. This codes for CASSTTSGRCEQYF.

The chain carries TRBV29-1 and TRBJ1-2; tentative D call: TRBD1 (5 bases). CDR1 and CDR2 (germline): SQVTM, ANQGSEA. V was pared by 2 bases and J by 7 bases, with 8 bases between. The length of the CDR3 is 11 residues. The CDR3 nucleotides are TGCAGCGTTGAATGGCAGGGTGGCTACACCTTC. Translating gives CSVEWQGGYTF.

This clonotype came up a few times. In DNA, the CDR3 is TGTGCCAGTAGTGAAAACGGCGTCGGGAGCTCACCCCTCCACTTT. This sequence encodes CASSENGVGSSPLHF. The chain recombines TRBV19 with TRBJ1-6; D is unresolved. This CDR3 spans 15 amino acids. Germline V gives CDR1 LNHDA, CDR2 SQIVND (reference sequence). The V end lost 5 bases, the J end lost 10 bases, and 18 bases lay between the germline ends.